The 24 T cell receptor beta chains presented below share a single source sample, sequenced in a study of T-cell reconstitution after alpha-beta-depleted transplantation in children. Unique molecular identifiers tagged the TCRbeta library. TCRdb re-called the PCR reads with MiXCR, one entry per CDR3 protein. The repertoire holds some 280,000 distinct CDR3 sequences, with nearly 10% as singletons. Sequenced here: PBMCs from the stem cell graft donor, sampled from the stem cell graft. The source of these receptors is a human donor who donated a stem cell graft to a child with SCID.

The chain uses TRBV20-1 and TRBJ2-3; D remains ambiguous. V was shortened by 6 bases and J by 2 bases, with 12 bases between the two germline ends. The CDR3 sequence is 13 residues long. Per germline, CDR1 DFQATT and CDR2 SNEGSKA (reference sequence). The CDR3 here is CSAPARPTDTQYF. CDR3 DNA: TGCAGTGCACCGGCTCGGCCCACAGATACGCAGTATTTT.

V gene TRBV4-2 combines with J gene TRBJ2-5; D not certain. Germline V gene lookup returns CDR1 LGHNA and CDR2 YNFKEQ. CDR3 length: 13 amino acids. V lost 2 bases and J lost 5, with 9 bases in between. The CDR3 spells CASSQYRPETQYF. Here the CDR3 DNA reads TGTGCCAGCAGCCAATACCGTCCGGAGACCCAGTACTTC.

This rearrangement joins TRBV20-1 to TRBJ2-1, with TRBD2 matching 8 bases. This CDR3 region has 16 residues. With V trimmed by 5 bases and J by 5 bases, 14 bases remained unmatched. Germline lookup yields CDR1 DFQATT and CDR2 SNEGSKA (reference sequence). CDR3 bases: TGCAGTGCTCCCGACCGAGGCGGGGGGCGAGACAATGAGCAGTTCTTC. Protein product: CSAPDRGGGRDNEQFF.

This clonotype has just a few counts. The CDR3 region is CASSLAPSGGVSTDTQYF. CDR3 nucleotide sequence: TGTGCCAGCAGCTTAGCCCCTAGCGGGGGGGTGAGCACAGATACGCAGTATTTT. J is TRBJ2-3 and V is TRBV7-8, with 12 bases lining up with TRBD2. The CDR3 covers 18 residues. J lost 0 bases, V lost 0 bases, and 4 bases had no gene match. The V gene's germline CDR1 is SGHVS and CDR2 FQNEAQ.

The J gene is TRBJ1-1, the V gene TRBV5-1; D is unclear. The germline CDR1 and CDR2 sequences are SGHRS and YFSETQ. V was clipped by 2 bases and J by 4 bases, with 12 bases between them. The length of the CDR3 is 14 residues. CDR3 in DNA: TGCGCCAGCAGCTTTCGGGGTGGTTCCACTGAAGCTTTCTTT. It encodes CASSFRGGSTEAFF.

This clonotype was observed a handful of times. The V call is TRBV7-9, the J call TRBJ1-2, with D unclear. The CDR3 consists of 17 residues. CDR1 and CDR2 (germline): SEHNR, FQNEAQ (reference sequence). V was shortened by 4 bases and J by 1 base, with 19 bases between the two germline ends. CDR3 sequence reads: CASSSFRTETFNYGYTF. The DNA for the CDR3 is TGTGCCAGCAGCTCCTTCCGGACGGAAACTTTTAACTATGGCTACACCTTC.

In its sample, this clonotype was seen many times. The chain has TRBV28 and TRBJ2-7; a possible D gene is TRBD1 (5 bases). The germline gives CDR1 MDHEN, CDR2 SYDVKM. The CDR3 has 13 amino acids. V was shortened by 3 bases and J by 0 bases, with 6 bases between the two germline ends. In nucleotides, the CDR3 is TGTGCCAGCAGTTTGACAGACTCCTACGAGCAGTACTTC. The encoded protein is CASSLTDSYEQYF.

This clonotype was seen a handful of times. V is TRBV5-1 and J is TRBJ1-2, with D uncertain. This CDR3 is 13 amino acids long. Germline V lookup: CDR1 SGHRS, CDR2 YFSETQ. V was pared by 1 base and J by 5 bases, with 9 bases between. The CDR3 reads CASSLNGEYGYTF. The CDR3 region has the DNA TGCGCCAGCAGCTTGAACGGTGAATATGGCTACACCTTC.

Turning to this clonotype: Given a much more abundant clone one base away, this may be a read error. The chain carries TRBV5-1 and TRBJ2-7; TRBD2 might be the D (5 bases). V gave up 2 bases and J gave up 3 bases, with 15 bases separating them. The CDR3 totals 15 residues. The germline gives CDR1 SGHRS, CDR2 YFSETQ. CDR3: CASSFVGVESYEQYF. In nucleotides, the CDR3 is TGCGCCAGCAGCTTCGTGGGAGTGGAGAGCTACGAGCAGTACTTC.

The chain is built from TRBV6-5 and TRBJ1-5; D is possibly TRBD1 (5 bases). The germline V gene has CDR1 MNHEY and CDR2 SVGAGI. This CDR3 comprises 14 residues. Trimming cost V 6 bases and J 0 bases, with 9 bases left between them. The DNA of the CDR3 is TGTGCCAGCAGGTCAACAGGTAGCAATCAGCCCCAGCATTTT. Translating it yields CASRSTGSNQPQHF.

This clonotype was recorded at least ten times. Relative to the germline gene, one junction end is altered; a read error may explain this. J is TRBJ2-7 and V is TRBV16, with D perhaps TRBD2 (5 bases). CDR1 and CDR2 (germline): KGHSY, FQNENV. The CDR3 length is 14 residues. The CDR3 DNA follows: TGTGCCAGCAGCCAATTTTTAGAGGGCGCGAGGCAGTGCTTC. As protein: CASSQFLEGARQCF.

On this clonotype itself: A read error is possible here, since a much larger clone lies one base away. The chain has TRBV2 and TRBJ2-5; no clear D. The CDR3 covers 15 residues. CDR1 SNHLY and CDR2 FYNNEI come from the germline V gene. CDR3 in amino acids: CVSSEVARTGETQYF. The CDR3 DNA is TGTGTCAGCAGTGAAGTAGCCCGCACCGGGGAGACCCAGTACTTC.

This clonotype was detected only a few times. The DNA of the CDR3 is TGCAGTAAGGTCTCCAGGGACACCGGGGAGCTGTTTTTT. As protein: CSKVSRDTGELFF. V gene TRBV20-1 combines with J gene TRBJ2-2; possible D gene TRBD1, 5 bases. V lost 8 bases, J lost 3 bases, and 13 bases lay in between. The germline V gene encodes CDR1 DFQATT and CDR2 SNEGSKA (reference sequence). The CDR3 consists of 13 residues.

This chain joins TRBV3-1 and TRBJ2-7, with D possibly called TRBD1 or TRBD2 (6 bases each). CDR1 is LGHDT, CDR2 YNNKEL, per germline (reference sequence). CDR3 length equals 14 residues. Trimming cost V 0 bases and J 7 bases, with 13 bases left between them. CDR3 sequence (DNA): TGTGCCAGCAGCCAAGATTTCAGGGGAGGTGAGCAGTACTTC. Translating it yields CASSQDFRGGEQYF.

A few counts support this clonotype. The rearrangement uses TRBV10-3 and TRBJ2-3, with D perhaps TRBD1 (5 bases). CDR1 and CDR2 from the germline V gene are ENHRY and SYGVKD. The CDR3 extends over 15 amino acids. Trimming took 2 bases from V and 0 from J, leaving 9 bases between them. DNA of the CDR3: TGTGCCATCAGTGAGGGTGACAGTAGCACAGATACGCAGTATTTT. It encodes CAISEGDSSTDTQYF.

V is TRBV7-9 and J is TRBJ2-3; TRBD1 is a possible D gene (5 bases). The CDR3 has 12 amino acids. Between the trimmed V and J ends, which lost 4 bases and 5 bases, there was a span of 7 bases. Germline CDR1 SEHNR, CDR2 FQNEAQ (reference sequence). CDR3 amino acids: CASSWQGDTQYF. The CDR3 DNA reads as TGTGCCAGCAGCTGGCAGGGAGATACGCAGTATTTT.

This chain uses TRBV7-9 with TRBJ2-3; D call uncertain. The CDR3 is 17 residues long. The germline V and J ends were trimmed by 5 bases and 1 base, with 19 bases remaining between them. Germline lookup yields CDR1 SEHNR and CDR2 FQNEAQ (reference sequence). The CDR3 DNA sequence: TGTGCCAGCAGCACTTATGTGGGCGTCGAGGGCACAGATACGCAGTATTTT. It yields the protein CASSTYVGVEGTDTQYF.

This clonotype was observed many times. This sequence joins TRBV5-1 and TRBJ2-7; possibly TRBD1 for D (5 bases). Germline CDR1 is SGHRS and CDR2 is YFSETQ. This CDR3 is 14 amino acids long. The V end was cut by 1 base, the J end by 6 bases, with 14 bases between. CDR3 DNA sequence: TGCGCCAGCAGCTTGTGGCAGGGCGGTTTCGAGCAGTACTTC. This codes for CASSLWQGGFEQYF.

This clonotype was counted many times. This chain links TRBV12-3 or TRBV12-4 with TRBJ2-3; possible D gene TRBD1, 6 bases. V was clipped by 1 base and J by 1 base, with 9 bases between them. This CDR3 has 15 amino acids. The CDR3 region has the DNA TGTGCCAGCAGTTTAGTGGGGGCAGGCACAGATACGCAGTATTTT. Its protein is CASSLVGAGTDTQYF.

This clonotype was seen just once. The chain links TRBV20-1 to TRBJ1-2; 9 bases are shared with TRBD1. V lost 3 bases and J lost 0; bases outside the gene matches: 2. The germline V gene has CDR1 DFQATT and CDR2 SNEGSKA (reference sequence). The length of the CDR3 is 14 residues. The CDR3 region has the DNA TGCAGTGCTAGCCGGGACAGGGCTAACTATGGCTACACCTTC. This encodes CSASRDRANYGYTF.

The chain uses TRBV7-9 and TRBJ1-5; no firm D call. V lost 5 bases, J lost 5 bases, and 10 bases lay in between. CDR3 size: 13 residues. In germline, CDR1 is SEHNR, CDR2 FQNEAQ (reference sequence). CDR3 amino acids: CASSPGWDQPQHF. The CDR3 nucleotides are TGTGCCAGCAGCCCGGGGTGGGATCAGCCCCAGCATTTT.

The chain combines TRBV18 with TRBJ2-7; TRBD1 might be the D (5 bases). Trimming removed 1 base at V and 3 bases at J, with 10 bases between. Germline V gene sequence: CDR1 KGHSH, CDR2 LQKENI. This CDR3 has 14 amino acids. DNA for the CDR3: TGTGCCAGCTCACCACAGGACATGTTCTACGAGCAGTACTTC. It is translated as CASSPQDMFYEQYF. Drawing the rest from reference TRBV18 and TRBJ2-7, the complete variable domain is NAGVMQNPRHLVRRRGQEARLRCSPMKGHSHVYWYRQLPEEGLKFMVYLQKENIIDESGMPKERFSAEFPKEGPSILRIQQVVRGDSAAYFCASSPQDMFYEQYFGPGTRLTVT.

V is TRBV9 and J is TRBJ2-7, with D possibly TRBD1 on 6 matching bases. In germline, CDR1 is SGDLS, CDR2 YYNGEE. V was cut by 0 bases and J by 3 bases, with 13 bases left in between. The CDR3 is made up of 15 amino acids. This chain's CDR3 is CASSVAGTNVYEQYF. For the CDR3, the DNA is TGTGCCAGCAGCGTAGCCGGGACAAACGTCTACGAGCAGTACTTC.

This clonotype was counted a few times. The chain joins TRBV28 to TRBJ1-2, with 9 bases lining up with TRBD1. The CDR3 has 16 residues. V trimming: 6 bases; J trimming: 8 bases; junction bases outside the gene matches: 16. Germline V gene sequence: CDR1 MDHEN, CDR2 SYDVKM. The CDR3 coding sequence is TGTGCCAGCAGATCTCCGGGACAGGGTCATGTAAGCGGCTACACCTTC. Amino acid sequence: CASRSPGQGHVSGYTF.